The clone carrying this T cell receptor (beta chain) was detected a few times. The antigen is unknown. What was amplified from RNA transcripts were TCR beta CDR3 regions. During a first-round RT-PCR of the TCR CDR3, the HTBI primer set was used. TCRdb recomputed calls from the multiplex PCR reads with MiXCR, one row per CDR3 protein. The table has fewer than 900,000 distinct CDR3 sequences, around 17% seen once. The CDR3 extends over 14 amino acids. The germline CDR1 and CDR2 sequences are SEHNR and FQNEAQ (reference sequence). With V trimmed by 4 bases and J by 4 bases, 5 bases remained unmatched. Diagnoses rested on clinical symptoms, serum thyroxine and TRAb, thyroid ultrasound and orbital computed tomography. This entry comes from a study of T cells in Graves' hyperthyroidism and ophthalmopathy. At the level of the study: Once the initial diagnosis was made, peripheral blood was obtained before any treatment.

Study-wide findings and caveats: Blood shared most expanded thyroid clonotypes above 0.001. The model identified upcoming ophthalmopathy a median about 6.5 months ahead of onset.

The rearrangement uses TRBV7-9 and TRBJ2-5, with 8 bases fitting TRBD2. The sample was blood. This sequence was found in a man aged 18-30 years with Graves' hyperthyroidism. This CDR3 is CASSWERERETQYF. CDR3 sequence (DNA): TGTGCCAGCAGCTGGGAGCGGGAGAGAGAGACCCAGTACTTC.